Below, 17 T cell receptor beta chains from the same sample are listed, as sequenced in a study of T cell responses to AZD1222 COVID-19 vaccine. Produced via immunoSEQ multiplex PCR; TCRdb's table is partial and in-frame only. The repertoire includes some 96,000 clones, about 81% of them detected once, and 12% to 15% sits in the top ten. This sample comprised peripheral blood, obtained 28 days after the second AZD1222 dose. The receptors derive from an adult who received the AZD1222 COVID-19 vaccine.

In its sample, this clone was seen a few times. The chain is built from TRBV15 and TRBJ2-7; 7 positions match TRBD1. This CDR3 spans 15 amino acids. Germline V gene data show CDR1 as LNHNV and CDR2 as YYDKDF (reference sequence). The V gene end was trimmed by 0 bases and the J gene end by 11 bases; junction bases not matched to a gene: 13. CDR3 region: CATSRDPLEQTGKYF. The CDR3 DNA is TGTGCCACCAGCAGAGATCCATTGGAGCAGACAGGGAAGTACTTC.

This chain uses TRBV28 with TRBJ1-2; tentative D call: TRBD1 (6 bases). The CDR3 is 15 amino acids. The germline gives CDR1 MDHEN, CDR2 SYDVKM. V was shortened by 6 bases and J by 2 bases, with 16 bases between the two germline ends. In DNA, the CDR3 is TGTGCCAGCAGCCCCCCAGTCGGACAGAACTATGGCTACACCTTC. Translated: CASSPPVGQNYGYTF.

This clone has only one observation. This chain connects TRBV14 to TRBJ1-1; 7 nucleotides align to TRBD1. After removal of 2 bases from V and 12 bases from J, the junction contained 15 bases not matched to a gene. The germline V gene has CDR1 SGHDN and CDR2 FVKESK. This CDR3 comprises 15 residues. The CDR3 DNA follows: TGTGCCAGCAGCCAACAGGGGGGACTTCAAGGATGGACTTTCTTT. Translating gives CASSQQGGLQGWTFF.

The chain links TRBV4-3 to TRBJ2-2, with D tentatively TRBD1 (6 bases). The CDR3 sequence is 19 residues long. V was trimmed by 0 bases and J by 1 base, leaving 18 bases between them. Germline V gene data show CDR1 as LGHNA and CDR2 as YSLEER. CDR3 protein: CASSQDLGGGHLNTGELFF. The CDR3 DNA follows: TGCGCCAGCAGCCAAGACCTAGGTGGGGGACATCTGAACACCGGGGAGCTGTTTTTT.

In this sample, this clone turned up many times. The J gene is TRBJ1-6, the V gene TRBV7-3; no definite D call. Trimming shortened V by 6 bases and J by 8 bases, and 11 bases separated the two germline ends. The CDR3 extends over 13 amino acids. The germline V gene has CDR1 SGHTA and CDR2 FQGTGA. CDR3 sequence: CASSQRSYSPLHF. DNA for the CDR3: TGTGCCAGCAGTCAGCGATCCTATTCACCCCTCCACTTT.

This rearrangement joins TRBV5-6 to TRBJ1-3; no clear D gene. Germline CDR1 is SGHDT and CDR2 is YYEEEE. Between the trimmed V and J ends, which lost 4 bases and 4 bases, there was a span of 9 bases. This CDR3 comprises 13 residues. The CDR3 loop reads CASSATWGNTIYF. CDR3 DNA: TGTGCCAGCAGCGCGACCTGGGGAAACACCATATATTTT.

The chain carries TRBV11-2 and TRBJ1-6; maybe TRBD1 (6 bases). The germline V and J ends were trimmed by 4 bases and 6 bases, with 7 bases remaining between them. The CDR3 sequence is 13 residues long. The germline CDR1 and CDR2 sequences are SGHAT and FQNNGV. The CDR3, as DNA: TGTGCCAGCAGCTCGGACAGTAATTCACCCCTCCACTTT. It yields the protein CASSSDSNSPLHF.

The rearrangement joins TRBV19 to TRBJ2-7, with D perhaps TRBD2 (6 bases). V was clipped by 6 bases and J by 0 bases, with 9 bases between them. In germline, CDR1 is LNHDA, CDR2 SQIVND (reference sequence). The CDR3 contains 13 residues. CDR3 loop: CASSPGLSYEQYF. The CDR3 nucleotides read TGTGCCAGTAGCCCGGGACTCTCCTACGAGCAGTACTTC.

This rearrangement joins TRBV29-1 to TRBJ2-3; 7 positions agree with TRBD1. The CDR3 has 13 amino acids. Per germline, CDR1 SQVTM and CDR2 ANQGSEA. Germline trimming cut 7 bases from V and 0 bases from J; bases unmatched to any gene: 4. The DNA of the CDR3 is TGCAGCGAGACAGGGAGTAGCACAGATACGCAGTATTTT. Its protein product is CSETGSSTDTQYF.

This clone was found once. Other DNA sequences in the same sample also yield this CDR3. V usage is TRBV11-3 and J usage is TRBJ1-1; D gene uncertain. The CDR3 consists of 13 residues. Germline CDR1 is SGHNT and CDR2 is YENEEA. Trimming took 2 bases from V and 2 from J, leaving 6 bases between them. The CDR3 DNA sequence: TGTGCCAGCAGCTTAAGTGTTAACACTGAAGCTTTCTTT. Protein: CASSLSVNTEAFF.

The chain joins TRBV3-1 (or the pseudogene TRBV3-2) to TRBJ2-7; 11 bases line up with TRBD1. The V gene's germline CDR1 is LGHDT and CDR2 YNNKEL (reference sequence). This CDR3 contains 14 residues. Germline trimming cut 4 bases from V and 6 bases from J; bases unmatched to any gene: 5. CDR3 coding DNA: TGTGCCAGCAGCCGGGACAGGGGGTCTTCCGAGCAGTACTTC. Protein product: CASSRDRGSSEQYF.

The CDR3 region has the DNA TGCGCCAGCAGCCAATACACAGGGTTCTATGGCTACACCTTC. Encoded protein: CASSQYTGFYGYTF. The V gene is TRBV4-3, the J gene TRBJ1-2; D perhaps matches TRBD1 (6 bases). The ends were cut back, 2 bases at V and 4 bases at J, with 11 bases in the middle. Germline V gene data show CDR1 as LGHNA and CDR2 as YSLEER. The CDR3 sequence is 14 residues long.

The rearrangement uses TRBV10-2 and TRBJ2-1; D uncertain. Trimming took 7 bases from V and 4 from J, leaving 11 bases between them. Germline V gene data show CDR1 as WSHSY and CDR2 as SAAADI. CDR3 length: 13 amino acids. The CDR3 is CASTFTNYNEQFF. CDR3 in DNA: TGCGCCAGCACCTTTACAAATTACAATGAGCAGTTCTTC.

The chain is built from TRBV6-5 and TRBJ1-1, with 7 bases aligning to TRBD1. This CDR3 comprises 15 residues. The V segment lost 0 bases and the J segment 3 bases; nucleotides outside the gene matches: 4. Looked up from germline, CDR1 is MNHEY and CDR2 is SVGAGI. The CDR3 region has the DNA TGTGCCAGCAGTTACTCTCATACAGGGGACACTGAAGCTTTCTTT. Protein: CASSYSHTGDTEAFF.

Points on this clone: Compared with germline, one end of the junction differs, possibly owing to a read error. The chain's CDR3 is CASSPILLAALTF. CDR3 DNA sequence: TGTGCCAGCAGCCCCATCCTCTTAGCGGCCTTAACCTTC. The chain has TRBV13 and TRBJ2-7; tentatively, D is TRBD2 (6 bases). The CDR3 sequence is 13 residues long. Germline CDR1 reads PRHDT; CDR2 reads FYEKMQ (reference sequence). Full variable domain (missing parts from reference TRBV13 and TRBJ2-7): AAGVIQSPRHLIKEKRETATLKCYPIPRHDTVYWYQQGPGQDPQFLISFYEKMQSDKGSIPDRFSAQQFSDYHSELNMSSLELGDSALYFCASSPILLAALTFGPGTRLTVT.

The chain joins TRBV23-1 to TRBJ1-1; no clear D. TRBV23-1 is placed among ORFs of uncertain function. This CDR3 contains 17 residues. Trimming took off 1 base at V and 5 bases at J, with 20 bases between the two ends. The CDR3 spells CASSQYYRPAGRTEAFF. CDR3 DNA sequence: TGCGCCAGCAGTCAATATTATCGCCCGGCAGGAAGAACTGAAGCTTTCTTT.

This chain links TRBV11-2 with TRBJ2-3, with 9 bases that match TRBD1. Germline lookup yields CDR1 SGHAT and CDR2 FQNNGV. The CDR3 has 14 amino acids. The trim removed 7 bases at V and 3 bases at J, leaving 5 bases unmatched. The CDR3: CASTDRGGTDTQYF. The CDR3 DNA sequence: TGTGCCAGCACCGACAGGGGGGGAACAGATACGCAGTATTTT.